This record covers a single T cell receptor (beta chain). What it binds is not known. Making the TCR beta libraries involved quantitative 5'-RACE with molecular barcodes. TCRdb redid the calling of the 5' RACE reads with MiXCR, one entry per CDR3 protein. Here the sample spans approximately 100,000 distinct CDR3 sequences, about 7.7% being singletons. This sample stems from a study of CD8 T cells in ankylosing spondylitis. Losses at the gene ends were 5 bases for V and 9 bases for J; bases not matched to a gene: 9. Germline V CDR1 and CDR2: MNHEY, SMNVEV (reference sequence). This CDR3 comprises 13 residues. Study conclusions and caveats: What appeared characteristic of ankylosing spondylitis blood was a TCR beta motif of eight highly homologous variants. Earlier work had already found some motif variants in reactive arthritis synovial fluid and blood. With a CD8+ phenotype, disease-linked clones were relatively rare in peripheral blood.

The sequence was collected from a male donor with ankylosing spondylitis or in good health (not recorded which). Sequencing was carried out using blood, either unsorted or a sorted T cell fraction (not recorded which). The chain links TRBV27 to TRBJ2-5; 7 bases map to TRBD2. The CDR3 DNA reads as TGTGCCAGCAGTACTACTATCCGGGGGGCCCAGTACTTC. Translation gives CASSTTIRGAQYF.